These T cell receptor beta chains were read from a single sample in a study of monozygotic twins with inflammatory bowel disease. TCRdb reprocessed the 5' RACE reads; each CDR3 protein has one entry and no DNA is given. The sample data list under 150,000 distinct CDR3 sequences. Sequencing was carried out using blood. Receptors originate from a human donor with ulcerative colitis or Crohn's disease, or a healthy co-twin of an affected twin (not recorded which). The CDR3 runs from the conserved cysteine through the conserved F or W. Fields, in order: J gene, V gene, CDR3 protein.

TRBJ1-5 | TRBV6-2/TRBV6-3 | CASSYSNRAFQHF
TRBJ2-7 | TRBV27 | CASSLRLGRSYEQYF
TRBJ1-2 | TRBV7-2 | CASSFSGAAGYTF
TRBJ2-7 | TRBV12-3/TRBV12-4 | CASSGTSVGDEQYF
TRBJ2-1 | TRBV15 | CATSRTSGGDSTGSNEQFF
TRBJ2-7 | TRBV20-1 | CSANNKPWARNSYEQYF
TRBJ2-6 | TRBV28 | CASSSTGTLYFVLTF
TRBJ1-2 | TRBV30 | CAWSRDRPYGYTF
TRBJ1-2 | TRBV12-3/TRBV12-4 | CPSSGAGTIYGYTF
TRBJ2-5 | TRBV4-3 | CASSQGRQETQYF
TRBJ1-5 | TRBV7-2 | CASSPRGQGLTNQPQHF
TRBJ2-7 | TRBV14 | CASSPSTPRTGSEQYF
TRBJ2-7 | TRBV7-2 | CASSPGGTVREQYF
TRBJ2-1 | TRBV6-5 | CASSYGDSYNEQFF
TRBJ2-1 | TRBV5-1 | CASSLVVGTYNEQFF
TRBJ1-5 | TRBV4-1 | CASSIRQGLSNQPQHF
TRBJ1-5 | TRBV3-1 | CASSQDFRGTQPQHF
TRBJ2-7 | TRBV7-2 | CASSLGLTKEYF
TRBJ2-2 | TRBV19 | CASTLLRGGVVGELFF
TRBJ2-1 | TRBV20-1 | CSARTASGTSGGYEQFF
TRBJ2-7 | TRBV29-1 | CSVGSGASSYEQYF
TRBJ2-1 | TRBV20-1 | CSAPDFSSYNEQFF
TRBJ2-3 | TRBV20-1 | CSARRASGGAMAQYF
TRBJ2-7 | TRBV14 | CASSQDPRSSYEQYF
TRBJ1-2 | TRBV7-9 | CASSLQGTGNYGYTF
TRBJ2-7 | TRBV5-1 | CASREGQGPTYEQYF
TRBJ1-2 | TRBV19 | CASSIAREDYGYTF
TRBJ1-1 | TRBV6-6 | CASNRQGAEAFF
TRBJ2-5 | TRBV4-3 | CASSQGSGTLRETQYF
TRBJ1-2 | TRBV19 | CASSPWTGLSDGYTF
TRBJ2-3 | TRBV10-3 | CATETSARTDTQYF
TRBJ2-3 | TRBV5-1 | CASSSRVQSDTQYF
TRBJ2-1 | TRBV11-3 | CASSGTGAYNEQFF
TRBJ2-3 | TRBV7-8 | CASSLAATRSSTDTQYF
TRBJ1-1 | TRBV9 | CASSVGGAPTEAFF
TRBJ2-7 | TRBV4-2 | CASSQAGTGRYEQYF
TRBJ2-5 | TRBV12-3/TRBV12-4 | CASSPGTALETQYF
TRBJ2-1 | TRBV19 | CASSIWGYNEQFF
TRBJ2-7 | TRBV18 | CASSPGLAGVSYEQYF
TRBJ2-1 | TRBV11-2 | CASSSLARGLEQFF
TRBJ2-5 | TRBV25-1 | CASNPRGETQYF
TRBJ2-6 | TRBV19 | CASKEYSSGANVLTF
TRBJ1-1 | TRBV18 | CASSPPGRDTEAFF
TRBJ2-6 | TRBV11-2 | CASSQTGGTGANVLTF
TRBJ2-3 | TRBV11-2 | CASRRDTDTQYF
TRBJ1-6 | TRBV7-2 | CASSSGPVLNSPLHF